This T cell receptor beta chain emerged from a study of T cells and Merkel cell carcinoma outcomes. Overall study results and limits: Reportedly, T-cell repertoire with density predicts Merkel cell carcinoma outcomes.

Comment on this clone: Its antigen is as yet unknown.

Per germline, CDR1 GTSNPN and CDR2 SVGIG (reference sequence). This CDR3 has 12 residues. Trimming removed 2 bases at V and 8 bases at J, with 11 bases between. The table came from immunoSEQ multiplex PCR; TCRdb's copy has only in-frame clones and leaves some out. Among roughly 1,400 clones listed, around 90% were seen once. The rearrangement uses TRBV30 and TRBJ2-3; no firm D call. The material sequenced was tumor tissue from Merkel cell carcinoma. The clonotype originates from a human donor with Merkel cell carcinoma. The chain's CDR3 is CAWSLPPGTQYF. The CDR3 DNA sequence: TGTGCCTGGAGTCTCCCCCCGGGTACGCAGTATTTT.